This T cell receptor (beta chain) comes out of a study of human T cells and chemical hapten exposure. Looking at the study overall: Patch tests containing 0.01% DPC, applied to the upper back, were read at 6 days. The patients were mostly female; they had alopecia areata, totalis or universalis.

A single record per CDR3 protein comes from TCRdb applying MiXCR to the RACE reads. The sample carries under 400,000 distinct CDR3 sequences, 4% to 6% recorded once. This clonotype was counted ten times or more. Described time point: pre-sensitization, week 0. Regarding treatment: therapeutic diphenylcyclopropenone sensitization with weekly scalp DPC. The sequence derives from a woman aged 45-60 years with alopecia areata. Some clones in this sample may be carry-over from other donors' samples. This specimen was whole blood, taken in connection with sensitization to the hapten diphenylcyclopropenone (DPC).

CDR3 DNA: TGCAGCGTTGTGGGACAGGGGGCTGGGCAGTACTTC. Protein sequence: CSVVGQGAGQYF. This sequence joins TRBV29-1 and TRBJ2-7, with 12 bases lining up with TRBD1. Losses at the gene ends were 4 bases for V and 9 bases for J; bases not matched to a gene: 4. Germline assignment: CDR1 SQVTM and CDR2 ANQGSEA. This CDR3 comprises 12 residues.